A single sample is the source of the 30 T cell receptor beta chains below, sequenced in a study of shared clonotypes between healthy human individuals. Clones were read by immunoSEQ multiplex PCR, and TCRdb kept only the in-frame ones, dropping some. Altogether 740,000 or so clones are present, around three quarters being singletons, with the ten largest covering about 1.8%. The specimen sequenced was memory CD4+ T cells sorted from blood. Stated subset: CD45RA-negative fraction. These receptors were taken from a woman aged 25-40 years in good health.

The chain recombines TRBV5-4 with TRBJ2-3; 8 bases align to TRBD1. Germline CDR1 SGHNT, CDR2 YYREEE (reference sequence). This CDR3 is built from 17 residues. Trimming took 4 bases from V and 0 from J; bases not matched to a gene: 10. This CDR3 reads CASSPRGRRLSTDTQYF. The CDR3, as DNA: TGTGCCAGCAGCCCCAGGGGGCGGCGTCTCAGCACAGATACGCAGTATTTT. Full variable domain (outside the CDR3, taken from reference TRBV5-4 and TRBJ2-3): ETGVTQSPTHLIKTRGQQVTLRCSSQSGHNTVSWYQQALGQGPQFIFQYYREEENGRGNFPPRFSGLQFPNYSSELNVNALELDDSALYLCASSPRGRRLSTDTQYFGPGTRLTVL.

V and J are TRBV10-3 and TRBJ2-7; 10 positions agree with TRBD1. Germline loops: CDR1 ENHRY, CDR2 SYGVKD. There are 16 residues in the CDR3. The J segment lost 3 bases and the V segment lost 2 bases, leaving 7 bases of the junction unmatched. This CDR3 is CAISEPSTGGVYEQYF. The CDR3 DNA reads as TGTGCCATCAGTGAGCCCTCGACAGGGGGCGTCTACGAGCAGTACTTC.

The CDR3 reads CASRVVTGANVLTF. The CDR3 bases are TGTGCCAGCAGGGTGGTTACTGGGGCCAACGTCCTGACTTTC. This chain uses TRBV2 with TRBJ2-6; D not resolved. CDR3 length: 14 residues. The germline V gene has CDR1 SNHLY and CDR2 FYNNEI. Trimming cost V 6 bases and J 2 bases, with 8 bases left between them.

The CDR3 here is CASSARGAYEQYF. The CDR3 nucleotides are TGTGCCAGTAGTGCCAGGGGAGCATACGAGCAGTACTTC. The chain carries TRBV19 and TRBJ2-7, with D perhaps matching TRBD1 (6 bases). Germline V gives CDR1 LNHDA, CDR2 SQIVND (reference sequence). The CDR3 is made up of 13 amino acids. Trimming left V 5 bases short and J 4 bases short, with 12 bases between.

The J gene is TRBJ2-1, the V gene TRBV19, with 10 positions matching TRBD2. Germline values: CDR1 LNHDA, CDR2 SQIVND (reference sequence). The ends lost 2 bases at V and 9 bases at J; junction bases unmatched: 4. This CDR3 comprises 14 residues. CDR3 bases: TGTGCCAGTAGTATACAAGCGGGAGGGATTGAGCAGTTCTTC. Its protein is CASSIQAGGIEQFF. Filled out from reference TRBV19 and TRBJ2-1, the complete variable domain reads DGGITQSPKYLFRKEGQNVTLSCEQNLNHDAMYWYRQDPGQGLRLIYYSQIVNDFQKGDIAEGYSVSREKKESFPLTVTSAQKNPTAFYLCASSIQAGGIEQFFGPGTRLTVL.

The chain has TRBV9 and TRBJ2-6, with unresolved D. V was clipped by 2 bases and J by 2 bases, with 8 bases between them. Per germline, CDR1 SGDLS and CDR2 YYNGEE. This CDR3 is 15 amino acids long. Here the CDR3 DNA reads TGTGCCAGCAGCGTGGGGATGGCTGGGGCCAACGTCCTGACTTTC. It is translated as CASSVGMAGANVLTF.

This clone was observed a handful of times. The V and J genes are TRBV27 and TRBJ1-5; 8 nucleotides line up with TRBD1. Germline CDR1 and CDR2: MNHEY and SMNVEV (reference sequence). This CDR3 spans 17 amino acids. V lost 5 bases to trimming and J lost 1 base; unmatched junction nucleotides: 10. The CDR3 DNA follows: TGTGCCAGCAGTGCCCAGGGGGCAGGATGGAGCAATCAGCCCCAGCATTTT. Protein product: CASSAQGAGWSNQPQHF.

This chain joins TRBV4-1 and TRBJ2-1; D call uncertain. The CDR3 is 13 residues long. The V gene lost 1 base and the J gene lost 7 bases, with 8 bases spanning the gap. The germline V gene encodes CDR1 MGHRA and CDR2 YSYEKL. The CDR3 loop is CASSQGRVNEQFF. Written as DNA, the CDR3 is TGCGCCAGCAGCCAAGGAAGGGTTAATGAGCAGTTCTTC.

The chain links TRBV10-3 to TRBJ1-5; TRBD1 might be the D (6 bases). Germline V lookup: CDR1 ENHRY, CDR2 SYGVKD. The CDR3 sequence is 16 residues long. V was pared by 2 bases and J by 6 bases, with 17 bases between. CDR3 nucleotides: TGTGCCATCAGTGAGGCATCTGGGGGCGGGATTCAGCCCCAGCATTTT. Residues: CAISEASGGGIQPQHF.

This clone was seen a handful of times. The V gene is TRBV7-8, the J gene TRBJ2-3, with 10 nucleotides matching TRBD1. Trimming took 5 bases from V and 6 from J; bases not matched to a gene: 5. The CDR3 runs to 14 residues. The germline V gene encodes CDR1 SGHVS and CDR2 FQNEAQ. The CDR3 sequence: CASSQRQGADTQYF. The CDR3 nucleotides read TGTGCCAGCAGCCAGCGACAGGGGGCTGATACGCAGTATTTT.

This clone turned up a few times. This chain joins TRBV7-8 and TRBJ2-1, with 8 nucleotides matching TRBD2. Germline CDR1 SGHVS, CDR2 FQNEAQ. V was pared by 3 bases and J by 2 bases, with 0 bases of the junction left unmatched. This CDR3 is 14 amino acids long. CDR3 region: CASSFGRAYNEQFF. CDR3 coding DNA: TGTGCCAGCAGCTTCGGGAGGGCCTACAATGAGCAGTTCTTC.

The chain recombines TRBV9 with TRBJ2-1, with 7 bases identical to TRBD2. The CDR3 runs to 15 residues. The V and J ends lost 3 bases and 7 bases, in that order; junction bases with no gene match: 10. Per germline, CDR1 SGDLS and CDR2 YYNGEE. The CDR3 DNA follows: TGTGCCAGCAGCGCGGGGGGAGGTGGGCATAATGAGCAGTTCTTC. This translates into CASSAGGGGHNEQFF.

The rearrangement joins TRBV18 to TRBJ2-3, with 10 bases fitting TRBD2. This CDR3 comprises 17 residues. The trim removed 1 base at V and 6 bases at J, leaving 10 bases unmatched. Germline V CDR1 and CDR2: KGHSH, LQKENI. In nucleotides, the CDR3 is TGTGCCAGCTCACCACGGACTAGCGGATTGGGGACGGATACGCAGTATTTT. This sequence encodes CASSPRTSGLGTDTQYF.

J is TRBJ1-1 and V is TRBV29-1; no clear D gene. The germline gives CDR1 SQVTM, CDR2 ANQGSEA. The CDR3 has 13 amino acids. The V end lost 1 base, the J end lost 5 bases, and 11 bases lay between the germline ends. CDR3: CSVEGMVRTEAFF. The CDR3 bases are TGCAGCGTTGAAGGGATGGTACGGACTGAAGCTTTCTTT.

The table lists this clone with a few counts. The gene calls are TRBV4-1 and TRBJ1-1; the D is unclear. CDR1 is MGHRA, CDR2 YSYEKL, per germline. V was pared by 4 bases and J by 0 bases, with 9 bases between. This CDR3 is 14 amino acids long. Written as DNA, the CDR3 is TGCGCCAGCAGCCGCGGCGGAGTGAACACTGAAGCTTTCTTT. This codes for CASSRGGVNTEAFF.

The J gene is TRBJ1-5, the V gene TRBV28, with 9 positions matching TRBD1. V was clipped by 7 bases and J by 6 bases; unmatched bases: 10. This CDR3 has 15 amino acids. Germline-derived CDR1 and CDR2 are MDHEN and SYDVKM. CDR3 sequence reads: CASKLLRDRVQPQHF. Here the CDR3 DNA reads TGTGCCAGCAAACTCCTCCGGGACAGGGTTCAGCCCCAGCATTTT.

This chain's CDR3 is CASSLSTTGELFF. In DNA form, the CDR3 reads TGCGCCAGCAGCTTAAGTACCACCGGGGAGCTGTTTTTT. This chain uses TRBV5-1 with TRBJ2-2; D gene unclear. The CDR3 sequence is 13 residues long. Germline CDR1 and CDR2: SGHRS and YFSETQ. Trimming pared 2 bases from V and 4 bases from J, leaving 6 bases between.

The chain has TRBV5-1 and TRBJ2-2; D tentatively reads TRBD1 or TRBD2 (5 bases each). Germline assignment: CDR1 SGHRS and CDR2 YFSETQ. The CDR3 sequence is 16 residues long. The ends were cut back, 4 bases at V and 0 bases at J, with 13 bases in the middle. CDR3 amino acids: CASSPLGVTNTGELFF. CDR3 DNA: TGCGCCAGCAGCCCACTAGGGGTAACGAACACCGGGGAGCTGTTTTTT.

This chain links TRBV28 with TRBJ1-2, with D perhaps TRBD1 (6 bases). Germline values: CDR1 MDHEN, CDR2 SYDVKM. The CDR3 consists of 16 residues. Trimming removed 7 bases at V and 1 base at J, with 19 bases between. The CDR3 reads CASTTPVGGLNYGYTF. CDR3 nucleotide sequence: TGTGCCAGCACCACCCCGGTAGGGGGGCTTAACTATGGCTACACCTTC.

The rearrangement joins TRBV5-1 to TRBJ1-1; possible D gene TRBD1, 5 bases. The CDR3 length is 13 residues. Trimming removed 9 bases from V and 0 bases from J, with 12 bases in between. Germline loops: CDR1 SGHRS, CDR2 YFSETQ. DNA of the CDR3: TGCGCCACTGCCGGGACGGTGAACACTGAAGCTTTCTTT. Its protein product is CATAGTVNTEAFF.

This clone was seen a single time. A much more abundant neighbour one base away suggests this may be a read error. CDR3 DNA: TGTGCCAGCAGCTTAACTTCTGGGGCCAACGTCCTGACTTTC. Protein: CASSLTSGANVLTF. The chain is built from TRBV7-3 and TRBJ2-6; D not certain. CDR3 length: 14 residues. In germline, CDR1 is SGHTA, CDR2 FQGTGA. Trimming shortened V by 0 bases and J by 1 base, and 1 base separated the two germline ends.

About this clone: One junction end does not reproduce the germline sequence, and a read error may be involved. This chain connects TRBV5-1 to TRBJ2-1; tentatively, D is TRBD1 or TRBD2 (6 bases each). CDR3 size: 11 residues. Germline V CDR1 and CDR2: SGHRS, YFSETQ. This CDR3 is CASSSGEARIF. For the CDR3, the DNA is TGCGCCAGCAGCTCAGGGGAGGCTCGTATCTTC.

The chain is built from TRBV30 and TRBJ2-5; 8 bases map to TRBD1. The V gene's germline CDR1 is GTSNPN and CDR2 SVGIG (reference sequence). Trimming at V came to 2 bases and at J to 4 bases, leaving 6 bases not matched to a gene. The CDR3 runs 14 residues. The CDR3: CAWSRGQGAETQYF. Written as DNA, the CDR3 is TGTGCCTGGAGTCGTGGACAGGGCGCAGAGACCCAGTACTTC.

The chain couples TRBV5-1 to TRBJ2-1, with 9 bases matching TRBD2. Germline lookup yields CDR1 SGHRS and CDR2 YFSETQ. Trimming took 0 bases from V and 7 from J; bases not matched to a gene: 8. The CDR3 runs to 16 residues. The CDR3 coding sequence is TGCGCCAGCAGCTTGGTGGTTAGCGGGAGTGGAAATGAGCAGTTCTTC. This encodes CASSLVVSGSGNEQFF. Supplemented by reference TRBV5-1 and TRBJ2-1, the full variable domain reads KAGVTQTPRYLIKTRGQQVTLSCSPISGHRSVSWYQQTPGQGLQFLFEYFSETQRNKGNFPGRFSGRQFSNSRSEMNVSTLELGDSALYLCASSLVVSGSGNEQFFGPGTRLTVL.

V and J are TRBV7-7 and TRBJ2-5; 10 bases are shared with TRBD1. Germline CDR1 and CDR2: SSHAT and FNYEAQ (reference sequence). This CDR3 has 14 residues. V gave up 4 bases and J gave up 4 bases; unmatched junction bases: 3. CDR3 residues: CASSSTGGGETQYF. In nucleotides, the CDR3 is TGTGCCAGCAGCTCGACAGGGGGCGGAGAGACCCAGTACTTC.

V usage is TRBV19 and J usage is TRBJ2-5; TRBD2 matches at 9 bases. The V gene end was trimmed by 10 bases and the J gene end by 5 bases; junction bases not matched to a gene: 8. The CDR3 loop spans 13 amino acids. Germline assignment: CDR1 LNHDA and CDR2 SQIVND (reference sequence). The CDR3 here is CATAGGAGETQYF. The CDR3 nucleotides read TGTGCCACCGCGGGGGGGGCTGGTGAGACCCAGTACTTC.

This chain uses TRBV10-3 with TRBJ2-1; TRBD2 matches 10 bases. Germline lookup yields CDR1 ENHRY and CDR2 SYGVKD. The CDR3 contains 16 residues. The V segment lost 0 bases and the J segment 6 bases; nucleotides outside the gene matches: 5. This CDR3 reads CAISESTGLAPNEQFF. In DNA form, the CDR3 reads TGTGCCATCAGTGAGTCGACGGGACTAGCGCCCAATGAGCAGTTCTTC.

A few counts support this clone. The rearrangement uses TRBV7-9 and TRBJ1-2; D is undetermined. The V end lost 0 bases, the J end lost 7 bases, and 6 bases lay between the germline ends. This CDR3 region has 12 residues. CDR1 is SEHNR, CDR2 FQNEAQ, per germline (reference sequence). The CDR3 DNA follows: TGTGCCAGCAGCTTAGCCTCGGGTGGCTACACCTTC. This encodes CASSLASGGYTF.

This clone turned up a few times. For the CDR3, the DNA is TGTGCCAGTAGTATTCTGTCAGGGGGATCGGGTAGTCAGCCCCAGCATTTT. Amino acid sequence: CASSILSGGSGSQPQHF. The rearrangement uses TRBV19 and TRBJ1-5, with 7 nucleotides matching TRBD1. Germline assignment: CDR1 LNHDA and CDR2 SQIVND (reference sequence). V gave up 3 bases and J gave up 6 bases; unmatched junction bases: 14. CDR3 size: 17 residues. Based on the CDR3 plus reference TRBV19 and TRBJ1-5, the full variable domain is DGGITQSPKYLFRKEGQNVTLSCEQNLNHDAMYWYRQDPGQGLRLIYYSQIVNDFQKGDIAEGYSVSREKKESFPLTVTSAQKNPTAFYLCASSILSGGSGSQPQHFGDGTRLSIL.

This clone appeared a few times. The chain employs TRBV19 and TRBJ1-5; D possibly corresponds to TRBD1 (6 bases). The CDR3 spans 13 residues. CDR1 is LNHDA and CDR2 is SQIVND in the germline V gene (reference sequence). V gave up 6 bases and J gave up 5 bases, with 11 bases separating them. In DNA, the CDR3 is TGTGCCAGTAGGGACAGTTACGATCAGCCCCAGCATTTT. This encodes CASRDSYDQPQHF.